This T cell receptor (beta chain) was captured by sequencing in a study of blood T cell repertoires in COVID-19. Overall study: COVID-19 samples collected from the United States, Italy and Spain covered acute and convalescent phases. PBMCs, B-cell-depleted T cells, or T cells were the source of the cDNA or gDNA that made up the material.

Original analysis: Using reference gene primer amplification, nucleated cell counts were estimated. TCRdb's copy holds only in-frame clones and misses some; the assay was immunoSEQ multiplex PCR. From that table come the V and J calls and clone size; the DNA was used to work out D and trimming. The top ten clones hold about 6% of a sample with about 250,000 clones, 87% of them seen once. Trimming at V came to 8 bases and at J to 2 bases, leaving 9 bases not matched to a gene. CDR1 is ENHRY, CDR2 SYGVKD, per germline. The CDR3 contains 15 residues. Source material: PBMCs or T cells enriched from blood (not recorded which). This clonotype originated in a woman aged 25 to 39 with acute COVID-19. The chain links TRBV10-3 to TRBJ2-1; 7 bases line up with TRBD2. The CDR3 loop reads CAIGAREAPYNEQFF. In DNA form, the CDR3 reads TGTGCCATCGGCGCCCGGGAGGCCCCCTACAATGAGCAGTTCTTC.